This TCR beta chain derives from a study of T cells after yellow fever vaccination. UMIs and a universal primer site were added when TCR cDNA was made by 5'RACE template switching. MiXCR, run by TCRdb on the 5' RACE reads, gives a single entry per CDR3 protein. The table records 150,000 to 200,000 distinct CDR3 sequences, around 9.7% of them present only once. Concerning this clonotype itself: Its antigen is still unknown.

The CDR3 covers 14 residues. Trimming cost V 6 bases and J 5 bases; bases outside gene matches: 7. Germline CDR1 is MNHEY and CDR2 is SVGAGI. Study-wide results and limits: Post-booster repertoires again held most primary-vaccination clones (roughly 96% CD4, roughly 89% CD8). Although the secondary response was weaker, it peaked faster, at day 5 versus 15. Repertoires sorted by FACS could include abundant clonotypes that are contaminants from the bulk population.

The TCR comes from a man between 18 and 35 years old who received the YFV17D yellow fever vaccine. Sample: CD8+ T cells sorted from PBMCs, taken 45 days after the yellow fever booster vaccination. The rearrangement links TRBV6-5 to TRBJ1-2; 9 bases match TRBD1. As DNA, the CDR3 is TGTGCCAGCAGCCAACAGGGGGCGGTTTATGGCTACACCTTC. Translated: CASSQQGAVYGYTF.